This T cell receptor (beta chain) derives from a study of cytomegalovirus exposure and HLA in healthy donors (dated 2017 in TCRdb). Background on the whole study: According to an earlier analysis of 587 of the donors, about 179 million T cells yielded 117 million unique TCR beta sequences and more than 250 Gb of sequence data. An early release that covered roughly 600 HLA-typed donors contained about 290 gigabases of sequencing data and 85 million to 100 million unique TCR sequences. Roughly 5 DR-DQ haplotypes were handled as single units for association and clustering, since linkage in the cohort was strong. Alongside the repertoire data, information on donor age, sex, ethnicity and CMV serostatus was compiled. High-throughput TCR immunosequencing, statistical association of individual TCRs with disease status, and machine learning were combined to predict cytomegalovirus infection status. The study was designed to test whether signatures of past pathogen exposure could be identified by cataloging public T cell receptors. Of the 350 to 450 genotyped donors, about 80% fell in the genetic ancestry cluster associated with self-reported Caucasian donors. Rather than drawing on any new phenotypic data, the later analysis identified candidate immune exposures from TCR beta sequences and the way those sequences occurred across donors. Typing coverage varied by locus: roughly 620-640 donors for A, B, C, DRB1 and DQB1; roughly 560 for DQA1; nearly 610 for DPA1; under 490 for DPB1. A later genetic analysis used genome-wide SNP genotypes for about 60% of the roughly 700 donors, treating that subset as a discovery cohort. In a later analysis, previously published TCR beta repertoires from some 640 donors were re-analyzed and high-resolution HLA genotyping was added so that TCR occurrence patterns could be studied. Every repertoire in the discovery cohort had been generated on one and the same sequencing platform. Among under 450 genotyped donors of the cohort, an average of approximately 240,000 unique TCR beta nucleotide sequences were sequenced per donor, roughly a sixth of them non-productive. Both class I and class II loci were covered by HLA typing, at four-digit resolution. The study used immunosequencing to profile the T cell repertoires of hundreds of subjects and linked those repertoires to cytomegalovirus serostatus. To decide whether each TCR beta V gene segment behaved as functional or pseudogenic, an earlier analysis of approximately 620 of the donors relied on high-throughput TCR beta sequencing. In addition to the first cohort of several hundred subjects, a separate validation cohort of some 120 different subjects was used.

V lost 6 bases and J lost 8 bases, and the count of bases not matched to a germline gene is 7. According to the germline V gene (reference sequence), CDR1 reads MNHEY and CDR2 reads SMNVEV. The CDR3, from cysteine to phenylalanine, totals 16 residues. Only the CDR3 DNA is retained, 48 bases long and in frame from the first base. Receptor libraries were prepared by the immunoSEQ multiplex PCR assay. For the multiplex PCR, a mixture combining 60 forward primers for TCR Vbeta segments and 13 reverse primers for TCR Jbeta segments was used. Amplification of the CDR3 region of rearranged TCR beta genes was performed with a multiplex PCR assay on genomic DNA. Amplified TCR beta libraries were sequenced as 87-base-pair reads on the Illumina HiSeq System. Concerning the study's data processing: Across the roughly 640 repertoires, a later analysis counted some 81 million unique TCR beta chains, roughly 11 million of which were shared by at least two donors. To remove PCR and sequencing errors, raw reads were error-corrected and collapsed into unique sequences using a nearest-neighbor algorithm that merged closely related sequences. V, D and J gene segments were assigned by aligning CDR3 sequences to IMGT reference sequences. For a sequence to be retained, a match of at least six nucleotides was required to both a V gene segment and a J gene segment. A rearrangement was called productive if the CDR3 had no stop codons and remained in frame with V and J, and every other rearrangement was called non-productive. CDR3 was defined according to IMGT convention as the region running from the second conserved V-encoded cysteine to the conserved J-encoded phenylalanine. Sequences without an unambiguous match to a single V gene segment were excluded from the earlier analysis of about 640 of the donors. An earlier analysis of about 600 of the donors called V segments functional above 56.7% productive rearrangements and segregating when the between-donor standard deviation exceeded 5%. To diagnose cytomegalovirus status from the catalog of TCR beta chain sequences, a statistical classification framework was built. A later analysis assigned V and J genes by comparing TCR nucleotide sequences with IMGT/GENE-DB human TR gene sequences. The TCRdist pipeline was used in a later analysis to assign CDR3 sequences and most-parsimonious VDJ recombination scenarios. A later analysis defined each TCR beta chain by its CDR3 amino acid sequence plus V-gene family, and excluded reads lacking a unique V-gene family. A later analysis removed 500 to 650 highly shared, low-generation-probability nucleotide sequences to deal with suspected cross-contamination and a sequencing artifact. A later analysis calculated a clonal expansion index for each public chain from normalized within-repertoire ranks of inferred template counts. Generation probabilities in a later analysis came from a VDJ recombination model fitted to out-of-frame rearrangements, and those results were checked against IGoR. Hypergeometric tests were used in a later analysis to score TCR-TCR, TCR-HLA and TCR-CMV co-occurrence, with a repertoire-size bias correction applied to the TCR pairs. In a later analysis, false discovery rates were estimated by permuting HLA or CMV assignments 20 times. In a later analysis, co-occurring TCRs were grouped using DBSCAN, with TCRdist sequence similarity added in when clustering inside HLA-allele-positive subsets. Repertoires with fewer than 30,000 or more than 120,000 public chains, plus five repertoires with anomalous nucleotide sharing, were excluded from co-occurrence clustering. In its TCRdb copy, this immuneACCESS table keeps in-frame sequences only and misses some clones. Where compared with another copy, unresolved V genes explain less than half of these, and the others have no known cause. That table is the source of V, J and clone size, and D and trimming were worked out from the DNA. A total of 100,000 to 150,000 clones appear in this sample, 77% of them only once. Together, the top ten hold 4.2% of the sample.

Comments on this clone: There is no known antigen for this receptor. No base-level quality is on record; no much larger clone is a single base apart.

In total, just over 650 healthy bone marrow donors made up the cohort. Cohort members were all nominally healthy when sampled, although unrecorded immune exposures were likely present. The donor tested CMV seropositive and was one of the 289 seropositive cohort members. Every donor gave a peripheral blood sample, and the peripheral blood mononuclear cells from that sample were used for TCR beta sequencing. The Qiagen DNeasy Blood Extraction Kit was used to extract genomic DNA from the blood cell samples. The paper's findings and limits, for the study overall: Most TCR sequences were observed very rarely across donors, whereas some public TCRs were present in many individuals. A group of highly shared sequence variants was considered likely to be a technical artifact of the sequencing pipeline. The cohort was sequenced for TCR beta chains only, and without alpha or paired-chain data the features that could be detected were limited. Specific HLA alleles were associated with over 15,000 TCR beta sequences at a false discovery rate of 0.05 in a later analysis. In an earlier analysis of more than 500 of the donors, most TCR beta V segments appeared in productive rearrangements about 87% or about 30% of the time, broadly matching IMGT annotations. When HLA alleles, especially DR and DQ, strongly co-occurred, attributing TCR associations to individual alleles was difficult. About 15 rarely observed V segments, including chromosome 9 orphons, were excluded from the earlier analysis of a few hundred of the donors because counts were too low. A further reported finding was that TCR beta sequences accurately predicted the HLA-A and HLA-B alleles for most subjects in the first cohort. Cytomegalovirus status was reported to be diagnosed by the classifier with high specificity and sensitivity in both the original and validation cohorts. A later analysis reported that several top co-occurrence clusters appeared linked to parvovirus B19, influenza, CMV and Epstein-Barr virus. Roughly uniform sequencing depth across donors was assumed in presence/absence analyses, although this assumption may not hold. Most CMV-associated TCR beta chains appeared to be HLA-restricted in a later analysis, and the HLA associations seemed to be driven largely by CMV exposure. In a later analysis, HLA-associated TCR beta chains were found to be more clonally expanded and to have lower generation probabilities than equally common non-associated chains. Three of the identified cytomegalovirus-associated TCR beta chains were confirmed in vitro to be specific for cytomegalovirus antigens. V-gene and J-gene trimming of TCR beta chains was associated with a missense DCLRE1C variant in a later genetic analysis, and the association was replicated in an independent cohort. Because HLA typing was unavailable for some donors at each locus, only the typed subset was used in association tests. Correlated functional status among segregating V segments might reflect linkage disequilibrium, but an unknown experimental factor could not be ruled out. The authors suggested that the approach could potentially be generalized to other disease states and immunological phenotypes. The study listed 150 to 200 TCR beta chains as associated with cytomegalovirus. A later analysis found that TCR association rates varied across HLA loci, with DRB1 alleles showing the most associated TCRs and HLA-C alleles the fewest. Because the 87-base-pair reads could not distinguish some IMGT-functional V segments, including TRBV6-2 and TRBV6-3, those segments were excluded. In a later genetic analysis, fewer N-insertions in productive TCRs were reported among donors in an Asian-associated ancestry cluster than the roughly 700-donor mean. CMV serostatus was the only immune exposure information available for the cohort.

The TCR comes from a male donor in good health and CMV-seropositive. Recombination joined TRBV27 with TRBJ2-1, and 16 bases in between align with TRBD2. Sequencing used PBMCs. The bases read TGTGCCAGCAGGGGACTAGCGGGAGGGCCGAACCATGAGCAGTTCTTC. This gives the protein CASRGLAGGPNHEQFF.